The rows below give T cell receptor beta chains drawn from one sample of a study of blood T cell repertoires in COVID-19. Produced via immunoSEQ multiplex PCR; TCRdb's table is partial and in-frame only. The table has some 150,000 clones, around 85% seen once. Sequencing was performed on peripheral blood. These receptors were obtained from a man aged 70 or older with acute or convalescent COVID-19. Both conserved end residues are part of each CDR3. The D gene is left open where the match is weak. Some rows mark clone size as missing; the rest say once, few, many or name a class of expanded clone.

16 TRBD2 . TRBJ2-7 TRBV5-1 TGCGCCAGCAGCCTGGGACTAGCGGGAGGACCCTACGAGCAGTACTTC CASSLGLAGGPYEQYF
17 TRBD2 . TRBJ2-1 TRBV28 TGTGCCAGCAGTTTTCGGACTAGCGGGGTCTCCTACAATGAGCAGTTCTTC CASSFRTSGVSYNEQFF
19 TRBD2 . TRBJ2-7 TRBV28 TGTGCCAGCAGTTTAGTAGTCTGGCTAGCGGGGTCCTCGCTGGGGGAGCAGTACTTC CASSLVVWLAGSSLGEQYF
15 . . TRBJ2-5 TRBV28 TGTGCCAGCTTCGCCGGGACATGGGTTTCGGAGACCCAGTACTTC CASFAGTWVSETQYF
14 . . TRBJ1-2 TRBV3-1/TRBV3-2 TGTGCCAGCAGCCAAGGTCCGACAATCTATGGCTACACCTTC CASSQGPTIYGYTF
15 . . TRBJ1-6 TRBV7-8 TGTGCCAGCAGCTTAGCCTCGGGGAATATTTCACCCCTCCACTTT CASSLASGNISPLHF
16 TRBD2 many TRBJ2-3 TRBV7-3 TGTGCCAGCAGCTTTTTTGGAGCGGGGCTCCCAGATACGCAGTATTTT CASSFFGAGLPDTQYF
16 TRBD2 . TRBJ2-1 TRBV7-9 TGTGCCAGCAGCTTAACGACTAGCGGGAGTAGGAATGAGCAGTTCTTC CASSLTTSGSRNEQFF
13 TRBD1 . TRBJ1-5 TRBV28 TGTGCCAGCAGGGGACAGGGGGTTCAGCCCCAGCATTTT CASRGQGVQPQHF
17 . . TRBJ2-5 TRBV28 TGTGCCAGCAGTTTAAGAAGCGTCAACCCTCAAAGAGAGACCCAGTACTTC CASSLRSVNPQRETQYF
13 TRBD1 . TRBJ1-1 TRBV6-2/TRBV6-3 TGTGCCAGTAGTGACAGGGACCCCGCTGAAGCTTTCTTT CASSDRDPAEAFF
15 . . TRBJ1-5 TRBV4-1 TGCGCCAGCAGCCCTGACAGGTCTAGCAATCAGCCCCAGCATTTT CASSPDRSSNQPQHF
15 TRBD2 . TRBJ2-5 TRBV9 TGTGCCAGCAGCGTAGTAGCGGGAGGGTTGGAGACCCAGTACTTC CASSVVAGGLETQYF
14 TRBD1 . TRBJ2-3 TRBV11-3 TGTGCCAGCAGCCGGGACAGGGACACAGATACGCAGTATTTT CASSRDRDTDTQYF
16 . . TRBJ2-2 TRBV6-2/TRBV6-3 TGTGCCAGCAGCTTTGGACGGGCCGGAGGGGCCGGGGAGCTGTTTTTT CASSFGRAGGAGELFF
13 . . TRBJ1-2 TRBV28 TGTGCCAGCAGTTTTCCAGGGACTGGTGGCTACACCTTC CASSFPGTGGYTF
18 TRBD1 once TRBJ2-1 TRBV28 TGTGCCAGCAGGCTTACTGGGACAGGTATCTCCCTCTACAATGAGCAGTTCTTC CASRLTGTGISLYNEQFF
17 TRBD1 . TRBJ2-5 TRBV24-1 TGTGCCACCAGTGCCCTCGGGACAGGGGCAATCCAAGAGACCCAGTACTTC CATSALGTGAIQETQYF
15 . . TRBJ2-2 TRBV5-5 TGTGCCAGCAGCTTGCTGCAGGAGAACACCGGGGAGCTGTTTTTT CASSLLQENTGELFF
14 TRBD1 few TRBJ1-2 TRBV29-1 TGCAGCGTGGAAGGGACAGCTCCTAACTATGGCTACACCTTC CSVEGTAPNYGYTF
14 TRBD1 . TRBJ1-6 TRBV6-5 TGTGCCAGCAGTTGGGGACAGGGGGGTTCACCCCTCCACTTT CASSWGQGGSPLHF
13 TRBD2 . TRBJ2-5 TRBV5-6 TGTGCCAGCAGCCCCCGAGCGGGGGAGACCCAGTACTTC CASSPRAGETQYF
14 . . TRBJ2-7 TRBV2 TGTGCCAGCACCTCCCGCCCCGCGACCTACGAGCAGTACTTC CASTSRPATYEQYF
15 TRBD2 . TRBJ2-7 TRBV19 TGTGCCAGTAGTTTCCAGGGACTAGCGGGAGGCGAGCAGTACTTC CASSFQGLAGGEQYF